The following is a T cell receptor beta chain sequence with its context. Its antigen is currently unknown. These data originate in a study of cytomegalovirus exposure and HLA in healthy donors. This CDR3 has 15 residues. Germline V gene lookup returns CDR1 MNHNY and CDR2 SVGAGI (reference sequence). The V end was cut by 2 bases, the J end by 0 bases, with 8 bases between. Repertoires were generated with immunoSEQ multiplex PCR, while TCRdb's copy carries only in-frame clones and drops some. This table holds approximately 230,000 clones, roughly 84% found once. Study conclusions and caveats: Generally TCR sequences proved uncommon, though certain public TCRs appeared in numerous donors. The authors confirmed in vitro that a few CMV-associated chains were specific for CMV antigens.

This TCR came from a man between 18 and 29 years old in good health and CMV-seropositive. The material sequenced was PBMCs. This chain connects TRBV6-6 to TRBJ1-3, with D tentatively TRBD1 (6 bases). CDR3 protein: CASSYGTTSGNTIYF. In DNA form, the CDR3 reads TGTGCCAGCAGTTACGGGACAACCTCTGGAAACACCATATATTTT.